This T cell receptor (beta chain) stems from a study of blood T cell repertoires in COVID-19. Assay: immunoSEQ multiplex PCR; the TCRdb copy retains only in-frame clones and omits some. The data contain about 50,000 clones, around 83% of them singletons. The germline V gene has CDR1 SEHNR and CDR2 FQNEAQ (reference sequence). With 5 bases removed from V and 4 bases from J, the gap between germline ends came to 15 bases. The CDR3 sequence is 15 residues long. The sequenced material came from peripheral blood. This receptor was identified in a human donor in a cohort sampled during active COVID-19. The genes are TRBV7-9 and TRBJ1-3; a possible D gene is TRBD1 (6 bases). The CDR3 coding sequence is TGTGCCAGCAGCCGCGGGGGCCCGGAGGGAAACACCATATATTTT. Translated: CASSRGGPEGNTIYF.